This T cell receptor (beta chain) emerged from a study of T cells in Graves' hyperthyroidism and ophthalmopathy. RNA transcripts were the template for amplifying TCR beta CDR3 regions. The HTBI primer set was used in a first-round RT-PCR of the TCR CDR3. TCRdb re-called the multiplex PCR reads with MiXCR, one entry per CDR3 protein. The sample carries about 560,000 distinct CDR3 sequences, around 16% recorded once. Hyperthyroidism was newly diagnosed in patients aged 18 to 65 (duration under 2 months). This clonotype was detected ten times or more. Unmatched junction bases numbered 8, after V lost 4 bases and J lost 5 bases. CDR3 length: 14 amino acids. Germline assignment: CDR1 SGHDT and CDR2 YYEEEE.

Sequences were obtained from blood. The clonotype comes from a woman aged 25 to 39 with Graves' hyperthyroidism. V is TRBV5-6 and J is TRBJ2-5; 7 bases are shared with TRBD1. DNA for the CDR3: TGTGCCAGCAGCCGCCAGGGGGTCCAGGAGACCCAGTACTTC. Translated, it gives CASSRQGVQETQYF.